This TCR beta chain appears in the sequencing data of a study of Graves' ophthalmopathy and Graves' hyperthyroidism. As the template, RNA transcripts were used to amplify TCR beta CDR3 regions. HTBI primers were employed in first-round RT-PCR, then a second-round multiplex PCR followed. TCRdb re-called the multiplex PCR reads with MiXCR, one entry per CDR3 protein. The profile shows fewer than 250,000 distinct CDR3 sequences, under 30% of them singletons. Sequencing was done on a sample of peripheral blood. The receptor comes from a man aged 50-59 years with Graves' ophthalmopathy.

CDR3 sequence (DNA): TGTGCCAGCAGTTACTCGGACAGCCCGCCAATTTACGAGCAGTACTTC. Translated, it gives CASSYSDSPPIYEQYF. The V and J genes are TRBV6-5 and TRBJ2-7; D is perhaps TRBD1 (6 bases). The CDR3 covers 16 residues. The germline V and J ends were trimmed by 0 bases and 4 bases, with 16 bases remaining between them. CDR1 and CDR2 (germline): MNHEY, SVGAGI.